The present TCR beta chain was sequenced within a study of T-cell memory formation after mild COVID-19. Study-wide background: Most TCR clusters belonged to a single donor.

A remark on this clonotype: Antigen unknown.

Study-wide findings and caveats: Pre-infection memory showed some responding clones, and this suggested that cross-reactive memory joined.

CDR3 length: 18 amino acids. V lost 2 bases and J lost 0; bases outside the gene matches: 7. Germline V gene lookup returns CDR1 MNHEY and CDR2 SVGAGI. One entry per CDR3 protein results from TCRdb running MiXCR on the 5' RACE reads. The table lists a few hundred thousand distinct CDR3 sequences, over 9% of them singletons. The receptor was isolated from a man aged 18 to 35 who had mild COVID-19 (a few samples of this study predate the infection). Cell type and time point are not known. The rearrangement links TRBV6-5 to TRBJ2-3; 11 nucleotides line up with TRBD2. Sequencing was performed on PBMCs or a T cell subset sorted from them (not recorded which). The CDR3 DNA sequence: TGTGCCAGCAGTTACACTGTAGGACTAGCGGGTAGCACAGATACGCAGTATTTT. As protein: CASSYTVGLAGSTDTQYF.